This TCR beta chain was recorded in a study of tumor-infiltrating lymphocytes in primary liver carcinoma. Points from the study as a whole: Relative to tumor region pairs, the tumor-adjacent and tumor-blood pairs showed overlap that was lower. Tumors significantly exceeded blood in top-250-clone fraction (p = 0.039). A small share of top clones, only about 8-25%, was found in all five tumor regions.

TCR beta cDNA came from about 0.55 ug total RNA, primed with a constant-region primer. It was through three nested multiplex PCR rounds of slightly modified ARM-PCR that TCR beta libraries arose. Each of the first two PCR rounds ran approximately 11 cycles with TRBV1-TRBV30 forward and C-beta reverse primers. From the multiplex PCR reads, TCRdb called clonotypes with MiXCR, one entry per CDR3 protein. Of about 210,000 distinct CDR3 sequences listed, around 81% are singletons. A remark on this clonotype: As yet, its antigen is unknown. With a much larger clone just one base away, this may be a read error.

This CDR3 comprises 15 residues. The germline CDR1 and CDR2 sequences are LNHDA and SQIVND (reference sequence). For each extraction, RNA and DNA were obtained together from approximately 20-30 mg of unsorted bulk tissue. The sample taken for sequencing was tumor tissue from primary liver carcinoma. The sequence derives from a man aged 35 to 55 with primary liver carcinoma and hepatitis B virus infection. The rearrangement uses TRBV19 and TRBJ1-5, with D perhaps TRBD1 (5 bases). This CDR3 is CANSITGTFNQPQHF. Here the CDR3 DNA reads TGTGCCAATAGTATAACAGGAACTTTCAATCAGCCCCAGCATTTT.